This note documents a single TCR beta chain sequence. The antigen this receptor binds is unknown. No much larger clone is present one base from it, and per-base qualities are unavailable. The data belong to a study of T cell responses to AZD1222 COVID-19 vaccine listed by TCRdb under 2021. Regarding the research as a whole: AZD1222 recipients with second doses at about 4 weeks or about 12 weeks were pooled, because spike-specific TCR depth and breadth did not differ between schedules. TCR sequencing was performed for 230 to 250 trial participants, of whom about 200 were given two doses of AZD1222 and around 26 were given two doses of MenACWY control vaccine. Trial participants were enrolled by age into 18-55, 56-69 and 70-plus year subgroups, with 148, 28 and 57 TCR-sequenced participants respectively.

Paper-wide results and their limitations: In the small 56-69-year group, the increase in depth fell short of significance, most likely because of low power. The vaccine-associated CD4 TCRs covered the entire spike protein, and the dominant responses fell in regions 160-218 and 743-854. Reportedly, almost half of the unique spike-specific TCRs recognized epitopes lying outside the regions that are mutated in the B.1.351 and B.1.1.7 variants. After two AZD1222 doses, both the breadth and the depth of spike-specific TCRs were significantly higher than at day 0 and than in MenACWY recipients. Participants were mostly white British and included more females than males, and it was suggested by the authors that clonal diversity may have been underestimated. Conclusions about previously exposed vaccinees were limited because only a handful of AZD1222 recipients were SARS-CoV-2 seropositive at baseline. Because no day 14 peak-response samples were available, the repertoires could be characterized only after the peak T cell response.

The CDR3 sequence holds 15 residues, the cysteine and phenylalanine included. Left in the record is the CDR3 DNA by itself, 45 bases read in frame from the first base. From the germline V gene, CDR1 is SGHTA and CDR2 is FQGTGA. V sheds 5 bases and J sheds 2 bases, leaving 14 bases between their ends. The time point tag for this specimen amounts to: baseline before first vaccination. Vaccinee samples came from UK trials COV001 and COV002, including a single-blind randomized controlled phase 2/3 trial of AZD1222 (ChAdOx1 nCoV-19) in healthy adults. Trial participant PBMC samples were collected at day 0 and day 28 after the second dose for TCRbeta chain sequencing. The CDR3 regions of human TCRbeta chains were analyzed by immunosequencing. Per the original workflow: TCRs in the repertoires were matched against a reference library of SARS-CoV-2-specific TCRs that had been generated with the MIRA antigen-specificity platform. Breadth was defined as the fraction of unique TCRs that were SARS-CoV-2-associated, and depth was defined as the fraction of total T cells that were SARS-CoV-2-associated. Using the MIRA data, each spike-specific TCR was mapped to the spike region that the TCR reacts to and placed in a CD4 or CD8 class. Log10-transformed breadth and depth values were compared by one-way ANOVA with Sidak's multiple comparisons tests. Imported from immuneACCESS, the table was reduced by TCRdb to in-frame sequences with V and J called. These copies leave out some clones; in studies compared against another copy, an unresolved V gene accounts for under half, and the cause of the remainder is not known. D and trimming were read from the DNA, whereas the V and J calls and clone size are those reported in that table. In all, the sample holds approximately 74,000 clones, and around 86% of those were seen once. The ten biggest clones cover under 3% of the sample.

The material was peripheral blood, obtained on day 0 of AZD1222 vaccination. The receptor comes from an adult in good health. The V gene is TRBV7-3 and the J gene is TRBJ2-3, with the D call tentatively TRBD1 or TRBD2, each fitting 5 bases. The CDR3 reads CASSRDGAPTDTQYF. The DNA sequence is TGTGCCAGCAGCCGCGACGGGGCCCCCACAGATACGCAGTATTTT.